One sample yielded the 13 T cell receptor beta chains listed below, sequenced in a study of T cells after yellow fever vaccination. TCRdb independently ran MiXCR on the 5' RACE reads; one entry per CDR3 protein. Of about 300,000 distinct CDR3 sequences in the sample, 4% are singletons; the top ten hold 20% to 30%. This sample comprised PBMCs, obtained 5 days after the yellow fever booster vaccination. Source of these receptors: a man younger than 35 who received the YFV17D yellow fever vaccine.

This clonotype was counted only a few times. The chain has TRBV12-3 or TRBV12-4 and TRBJ2-6; no reliable D call. The CDR3 runs 15 residues. The V end was cut by 2 bases, the J end by 0 bases, with 5 bases between. The chain's CDR3 is CASSLRASGANVLTF. Here the CDR3 DNA reads TGTGCCAGCAGTTTACGAGCCTCTGGGGCCAACGTCCTGACTTTC.

This clonotype was seen more than once but under ten times. The CDR3 DNA follows: TGCGCCAGCAGCACCCGGACAGGAGCTAACGAGCAGTACTTC. Amino acids: CASSTRTGANEQYF. This chain links TRBV5-1 with TRBJ2-7; TRBD1 agrees at 7 bases. The CDR3 loop spans 14 amino acids. V gave up 4 bases and J gave up 5 bases; unmatched junction bases: 9. Germline CDR1 and CDR2: SGHRS and YFSETQ.

This clonotype came up a few times. V and J are TRBV12-3 or TRBV12-4 and TRBJ1-6; 8 bases line up with TRBD1. V dropped 7 bases and J dropped 13; count of bases not matched to a gene: 18. The CDR3 length is 16 residues. CDR3 in amino acids: CASTRPTQGVRGPLHF. The CDR3 nucleotides read TGTGCCAGCACGCGTCCCACACAGGGGGTTCGGGGTCCCCTCCACTTT.

This sequence joins TRBV20-1 and TRBJ1-1; D possibly corresponds to TRBD1 (6 bases). The V and J ends lost 1 base and 4 bases respectively, with 19 bases between them. The CDR3 runs to 16 residues. From germline, CDR1 is DFQATT and CDR2 SNEGSKA (reference sequence). The CDR3 DNA is TGCAGTGCTAGAGGTAGGGGGAGGGCCATGGGCACTGAAGCTTTCTTT. It is translated as CSARGRGRAMGTEAFF.

The V call is TRBV6-6, the J call TRBJ1-5, with TRBD1 matching 7 bases. CDR1 is MNHNY and CDR2 is SVGAGI in the germline V gene (reference sequence). Trimming removed 7 bases from V and 4 bases from J; junction bases left unmatched: 10. The CDR3 sequence is 15 residues long. The CDR3 region is CASTLDRRENQPQHF. CDR3 in DNA: TGTGCCAGCACCCTGGACAGGCGAGAAAATCAGCCCCAGCATTTT.

This clonotype has a count of ten or more. The rearrangement links TRBV3-1 to TRBJ1-1; D unclear. Trimming pared 4 bases from V and 4 bases from J, leaving 16 bases between. Germline CDR1 reads LGHDT; CDR2 reads YNNKEL (reference sequence). The CDR3 loop spans 15 amino acids. The CDR3 protein is CASSRHRLSVTEAFF. The DNA of the CDR3 is TGTGCCAGCAGCCGGCATAGACTTTCGGTCACTGAAGCTTTCTTT.

Many counts were recorded for this clonotype. The V call is TRBV18, the J call TRBJ1-1; TRBD1 aligns across 7 bases. Germline values: CDR1 KGHSH, CDR2 LQKENI. This CDR3 has 14 amino acids. Unmatched junction bases numbered 13, after V lost 5 bases and J lost 10 bases. DNA for the CDR3: TGTGCCAGCTCAGCAGCAGAACAACAGGGGACAGCTTTCTTT. This translates into CASSAAEQQGTAFF.

This clonotype was seen a few times. The chain couples TRBV10-3 to TRBJ2-7; 9 bases align to TRBD2. This CDR3 contains 15 residues. Germline V gene sequence: CDR1 ENHRY, CDR2 SYGVKD. J was trimmed by 1 base and V by 8 bases; bases with no gene match: 9. The CDR3 reads CAIRPSGASSYEQYV. The CDR3 coding sequence is TGTGCCATCCGGCCTAGCGGGGCCTCTTCCTACGAGCAGTACGTC.

This clonotype has more than one count but fewer than ten. The rearrangement joins TRBV7-3 to TRBJ2-3; D is perhaps TRBD1 or TRBD2 (5 bases each). Germline V CDR1 and CDR2: SGHTA, FQGTGA. V shed 8 bases and J shed 5 bases, with 11 bases lying between them. The CDR3 has 12 amino acids. The CDR3 DNA reads as TGTGCCAGCGCGAGGGGATTAGATACGCAGTATTTT. Residues: CASARGLDTQYF. Using reference TRBV7-3 and TRBJ2-3 for the parts outside the CDR3, the full variable domain is GAGVSQTPSNKVTEKGKYVELRCDPISGHTALYWYRQSLGQGPEFLIYFQGTGAADDSGLPNDRFFAVRPEGSVSTLKIQRTERGDSAVYLCASARGLDTQYFGPGTRLTVL.

This clonotype has a handful of counts. The genes are TRBV6-5 and TRBJ2-5, with 12 bases matching TRBD2. J was trimmed by 5 bases and V by 7 bases; bases with no gene match: 5. In germline, CDR1 is MNHEY, CDR2 SVGAGI. The CDR3 spans 14 residues. CDR3 region: CASKLGLAGETQYF. For the CDR3, the DNA is TGTGCCAGCAAACTAGGACTAGCGGGGGAGACCCAGTACTTC.

This clonotype came up many times. The J gene is TRBJ2-3, the V gene TRBV5-1, with 10 bases that match TRBD1. V was pared by 2 bases and J by 4 bases, with 4 bases of the junction left unmatched. CDR3 size: 15 residues. Germline V gene lookup returns CDR1 SGHRS and CDR2 YFSETQ. The CDR3 is CASSFRDRGSDTQYF. Here the CDR3 DNA reads TGCGCCAGCAGCTTCCGGGACAGGGGATCAGATACGCAGTATTTT.

This clonotype came up a few times. CDR3 bases: TGCAGTGCTCCTCATCCAGGGGATCGGGGTGAAAAACTGTTTTTT. Its protein is CSAPHPGDRGEKLFF. The J gene is TRBJ1-4, the V gene TRBV20-1; TRBD1 is a possible D gene (6 bases). The CDR3 extends over 15 amino acids. The germline V and J ends were trimmed by 5 bases and 7 bases, with 20 bases remaining between them. Germline V lookup: CDR1 DFQATT, CDR2 SNEGSKA (reference sequence).

This chain links TRBV29-1 with TRBJ2-1, with 11 bases aligning to TRBD1. This CDR3 spans 13 amino acids. Trimming removed 7 bases from V and 4 bases from J; junction bases left unmatched: 3. Germline assignment: CDR1 SQVTM and CDR2 ANQGSEA. CDR3 protein: CSGGDRGYNEQFF. Written as DNA, the CDR3 is TGCAGCGGAGGGGACAGGGGGTACAATGAGCAGTTCTTC.